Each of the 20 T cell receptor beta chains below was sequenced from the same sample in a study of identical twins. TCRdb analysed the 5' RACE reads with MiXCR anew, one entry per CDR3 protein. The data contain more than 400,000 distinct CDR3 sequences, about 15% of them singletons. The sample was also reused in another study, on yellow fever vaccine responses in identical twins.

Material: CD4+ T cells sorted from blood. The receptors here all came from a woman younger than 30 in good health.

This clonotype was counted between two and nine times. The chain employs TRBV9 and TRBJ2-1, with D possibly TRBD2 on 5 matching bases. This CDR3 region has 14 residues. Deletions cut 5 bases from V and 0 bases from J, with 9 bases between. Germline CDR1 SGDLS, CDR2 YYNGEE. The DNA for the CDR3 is TGTGCCAGCAGTGGGGAGAGCTCCTACAATGAGCAGTTCTTC. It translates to CASSGESSYNEQFF.

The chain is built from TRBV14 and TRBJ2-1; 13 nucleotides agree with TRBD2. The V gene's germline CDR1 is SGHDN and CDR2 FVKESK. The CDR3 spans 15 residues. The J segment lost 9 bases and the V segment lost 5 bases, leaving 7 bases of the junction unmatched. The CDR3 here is CASSEGLAGVGEQFF. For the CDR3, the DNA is TGTGCCAGCAGCGAAGGACTAGCGGGAGTAGGTGAGCAGTTCTTC.

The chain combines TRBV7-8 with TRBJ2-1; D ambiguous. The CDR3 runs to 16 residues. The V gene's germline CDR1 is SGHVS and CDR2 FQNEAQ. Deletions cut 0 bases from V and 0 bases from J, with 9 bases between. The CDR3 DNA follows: TGTGCCAGCAGCTTAGCTGCAATTACCTCCTACAATGAGCAGTTCTTC. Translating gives CASSLAAITSYNEQFF.

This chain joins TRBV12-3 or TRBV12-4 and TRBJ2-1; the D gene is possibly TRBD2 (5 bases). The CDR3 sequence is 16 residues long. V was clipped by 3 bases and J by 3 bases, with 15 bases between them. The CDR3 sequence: CASSLWLDGDYNEQFF. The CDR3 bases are TGTGCCAGCAGTTTGTGGCTGGACGGGGACTACAATGAGCAGTTCTTC.

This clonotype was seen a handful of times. CDR3 sequence (DNA): TGTGCCAGCAGCTATCGGCCGATAGAGACCCAGTACTTC. Translating gives CASSYRPIETQYF. The chain links TRBV7-6 to TRBJ2-5; D is ambiguous. Germline V gene sequence: CDR1 SGHVS, CDR2 FNYEAQ. There are 13 residues in the CDR3. The V gene lost 4 bases and the J gene lost 4 bases, with 10 bases spanning the gap. Full variable domain (remainder filled in from reference TRBV7-6 and TRBJ2-5): GAGVSQSPRYKVTKRGQDVALRCDPISGHVSLYWYRQALGQGPEFLTYFNYEAQQDKSGLPNDRFSAERPEGSISTLTIQRTEQRDSAMYRCASSYRPIETQYFGPGTRLLVL.

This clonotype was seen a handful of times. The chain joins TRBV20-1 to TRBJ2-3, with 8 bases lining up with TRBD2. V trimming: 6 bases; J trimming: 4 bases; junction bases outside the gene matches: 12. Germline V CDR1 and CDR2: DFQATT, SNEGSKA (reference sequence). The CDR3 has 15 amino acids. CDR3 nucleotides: TGCAGTGCCCCGACCGGGACTAGTAGGTCAGATACGCAGTATTTT. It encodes CSAPTGTSRSDTQYF.

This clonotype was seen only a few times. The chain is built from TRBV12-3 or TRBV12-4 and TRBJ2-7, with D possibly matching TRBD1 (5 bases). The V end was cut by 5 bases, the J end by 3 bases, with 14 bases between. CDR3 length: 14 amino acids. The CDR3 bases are TGTGCCAGCAGTCTAGGACATTCAATCTACGAGCAGTACTTC. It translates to CASSLGHSIYEQYF.

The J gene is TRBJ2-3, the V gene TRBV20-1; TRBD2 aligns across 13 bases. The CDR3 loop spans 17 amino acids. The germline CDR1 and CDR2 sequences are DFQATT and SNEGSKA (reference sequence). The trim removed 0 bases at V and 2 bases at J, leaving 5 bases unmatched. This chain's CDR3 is CSARDRTSGGLTDTQYF. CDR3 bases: TGCAGTGCTAGAGACCGGACTAGCGGGGGACTCACAGATACGCAGTATTTT.

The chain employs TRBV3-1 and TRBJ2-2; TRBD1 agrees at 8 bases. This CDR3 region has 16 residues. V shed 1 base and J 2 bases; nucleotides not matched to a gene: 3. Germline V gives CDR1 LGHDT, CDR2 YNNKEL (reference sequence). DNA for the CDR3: TGTGCCAGCAGCCAAGGCAGGGGGCTCAACACCGGGGAGCTGTTTTTT. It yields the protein CASSQGRGLNTGELFF. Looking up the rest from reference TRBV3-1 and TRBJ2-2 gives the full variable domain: DTAVSQTPKYLVTQMGNDKSIKCEQNLGHDTMYWYKQDSKKFLKIMFSYNNKELIINETVPNRFSPKSPDKAHLNLHINSLELGDSAVYFCASSQGRGLNTGELFFGEGSRLTVL.

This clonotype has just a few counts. DNA for the CDR3: TGCGCCAGCAGCACCCAAGCGGGAACTATCACAGATACGCAGTATTTT. The encoded protein is CASSTQAGTITDTQYF. The chain uses TRBV5-1 and TRBJ2-3; 7 bases are shared with TRBD2. J was trimmed by 2 bases and V by 4 bases; bases with no gene match: 10. Germline V CDR1 and CDR2: SGHRS, YFSETQ. The CDR3 contains 16 residues.

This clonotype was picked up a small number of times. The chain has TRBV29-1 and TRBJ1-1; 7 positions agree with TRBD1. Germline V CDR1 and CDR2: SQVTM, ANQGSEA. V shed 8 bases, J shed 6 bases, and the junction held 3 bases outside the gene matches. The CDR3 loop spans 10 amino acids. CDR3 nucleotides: TGCAGCATGGGACAGTCTGAAGCTTTCTTT. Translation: CSMGQSEAFF.

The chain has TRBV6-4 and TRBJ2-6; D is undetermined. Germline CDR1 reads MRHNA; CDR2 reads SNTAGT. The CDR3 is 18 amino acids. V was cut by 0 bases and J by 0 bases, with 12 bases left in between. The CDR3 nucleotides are TGTGCCAGCAGTGACTCAGCCTCACTGAGCTCTGGGGCCAACGTCCTGACTTTC. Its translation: CASSDSASLSSGANVLTF.

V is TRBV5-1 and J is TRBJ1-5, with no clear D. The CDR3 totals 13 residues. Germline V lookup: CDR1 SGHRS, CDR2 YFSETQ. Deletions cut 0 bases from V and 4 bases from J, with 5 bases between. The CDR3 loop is CASSLDQNQPQHF. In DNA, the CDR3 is TGCGCCAGCAGCTTGGACCAGAATCAGCCCCAGCATTTT. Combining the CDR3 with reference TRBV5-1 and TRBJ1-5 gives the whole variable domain KAGVTQTPRYLIKTRGQQVTLSCSPISGHRSVSWYQQTPGQGLQFLFEYFSETQRNKGNFPGRFSGRQFSNSRSEMNVSTLELGDSALYLCASSLDQNQPQHFGDGTRLSIL.

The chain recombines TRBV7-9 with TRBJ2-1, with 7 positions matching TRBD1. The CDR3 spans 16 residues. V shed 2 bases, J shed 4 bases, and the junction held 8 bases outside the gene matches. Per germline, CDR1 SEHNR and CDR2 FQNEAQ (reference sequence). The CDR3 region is CASSLKLGQNYNEQFF. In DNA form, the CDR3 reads TGTGCCAGCAGCTTAAAATTGGGACAGAATTACAATGAGCAGTTCTTC. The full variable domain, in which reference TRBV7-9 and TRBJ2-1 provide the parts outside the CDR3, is DTGVSQNPRHKITKRGQNVTFRCDPISEHNRLYWYRQTLGQGPEFLTYFQNEAQLEKSRLLSDRFSAERPKGSFSTLEIQRTEQGDSAMYLCASSLKLGQNYNEQFFGPGTRLTVL.

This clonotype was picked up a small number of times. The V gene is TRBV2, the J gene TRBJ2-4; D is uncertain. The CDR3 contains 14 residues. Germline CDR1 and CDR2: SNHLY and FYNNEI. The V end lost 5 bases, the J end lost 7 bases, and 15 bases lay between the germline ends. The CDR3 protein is CASSPVVTVNIQYF. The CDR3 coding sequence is TGTGCCAGCAGTCCCGTAGTGACGGTGAACATTCAGTACTTC.

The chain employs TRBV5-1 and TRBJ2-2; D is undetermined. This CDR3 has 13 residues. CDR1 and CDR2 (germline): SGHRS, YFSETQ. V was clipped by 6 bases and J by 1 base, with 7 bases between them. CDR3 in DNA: TGCGCCAGCACCAGTTTGAACACCGGGGAGCTGTTTTTT. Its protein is CASTSLNTGELFF.

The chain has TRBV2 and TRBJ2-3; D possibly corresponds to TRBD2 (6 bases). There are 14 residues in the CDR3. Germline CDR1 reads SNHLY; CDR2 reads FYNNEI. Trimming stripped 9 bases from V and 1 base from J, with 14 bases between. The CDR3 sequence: CARSTSSRTDTQYF. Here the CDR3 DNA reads TGTGCCAGATCCACTAGCTCCCGCACAGATACGCAGTATTTT.

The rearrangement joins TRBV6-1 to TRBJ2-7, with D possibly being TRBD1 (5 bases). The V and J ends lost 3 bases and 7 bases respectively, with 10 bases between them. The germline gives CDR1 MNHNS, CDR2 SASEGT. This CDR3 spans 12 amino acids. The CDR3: CASSDQGEEQYV. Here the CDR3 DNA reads TGTGCCAGCAGTGATCAGGGCGAGGAGCAGTACGTC.

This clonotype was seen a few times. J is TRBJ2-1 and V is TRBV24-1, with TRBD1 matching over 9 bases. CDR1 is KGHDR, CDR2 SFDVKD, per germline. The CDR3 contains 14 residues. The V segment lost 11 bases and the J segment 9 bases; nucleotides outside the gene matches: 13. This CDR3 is CAIQDRGKVGEQFF. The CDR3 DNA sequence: TGTGCCATCCAGGACAGGGGTAAAGTCGGTGAGCAGTTCTTC.

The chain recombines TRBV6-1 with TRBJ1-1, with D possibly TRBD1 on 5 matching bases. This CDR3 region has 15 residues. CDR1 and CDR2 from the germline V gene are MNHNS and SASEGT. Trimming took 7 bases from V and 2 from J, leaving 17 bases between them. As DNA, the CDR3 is TGTGCCAGCAACCCTCGGACACTATCTAACACTGAAGCTTTCTTT. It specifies CASNPRTLSNTEAFF.